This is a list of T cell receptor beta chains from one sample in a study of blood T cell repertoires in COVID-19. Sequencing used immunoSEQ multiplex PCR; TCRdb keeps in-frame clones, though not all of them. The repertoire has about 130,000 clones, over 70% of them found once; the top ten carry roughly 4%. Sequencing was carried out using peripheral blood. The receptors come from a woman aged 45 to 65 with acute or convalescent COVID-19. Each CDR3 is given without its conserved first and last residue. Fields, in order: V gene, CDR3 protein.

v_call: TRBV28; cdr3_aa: ASTRDSGSPLH
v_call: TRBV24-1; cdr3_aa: ATSDYWTSGSTGELF
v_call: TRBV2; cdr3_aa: ASSDRGREKLF
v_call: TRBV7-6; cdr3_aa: ASSYPLGASYNEQF
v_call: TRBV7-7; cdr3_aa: ASSRSLADQETQY
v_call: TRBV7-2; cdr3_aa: ASSSPSRGVYGYT
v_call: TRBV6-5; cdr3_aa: ASAIVPSTDTQY
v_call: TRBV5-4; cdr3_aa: ASSRKGVNTDTQY
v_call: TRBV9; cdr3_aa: ASSARGAAGNHYGYT
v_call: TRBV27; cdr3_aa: ASSLDFRSNQPQH
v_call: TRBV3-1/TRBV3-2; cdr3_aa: ASSRGGHEQY
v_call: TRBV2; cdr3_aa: ASRDDRGTDYGYT
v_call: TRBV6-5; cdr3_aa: ASSYAQGSNSPLH
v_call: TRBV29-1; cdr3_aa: SVEVTPGDEQY
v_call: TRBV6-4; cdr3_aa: ASSDEGFSSYNEQF
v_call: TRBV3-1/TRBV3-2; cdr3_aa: ASSQDWSSRYNEQF
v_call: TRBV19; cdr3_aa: ASKSAGTAYSEKLF
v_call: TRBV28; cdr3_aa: ASSSPQGNYGYT
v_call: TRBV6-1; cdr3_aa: ASSEAAGWYNEQF
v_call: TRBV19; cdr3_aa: ASRGTVIGPQH
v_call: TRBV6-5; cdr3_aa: ASSNTGNTGELF
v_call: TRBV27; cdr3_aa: ASSLSRNEKLF
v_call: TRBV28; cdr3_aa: ASSLYRSSYEQY
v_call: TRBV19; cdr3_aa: ASSTNAVTDTQY
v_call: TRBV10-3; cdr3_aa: AISESTGEGGYT